This T cell receptor beta chain was obtained from a study of CD8 T cells in ankylosing spondylitis. Overall study results and limits: Blood of patients with ankylosing spondylitis appeared to be characterized by a TCR beta motif of fewer than 10 highly homologous variants.

About this clonotype itself: Antigen unknown.

Each CDR3 protein is one row after TCRdb ran MiXCR on the 5' RACE reads. The sample has about 220,000 distinct CDR3 sequences; around 7.9% are singletons. V shed 1 base, J shed 5 bases, and the junction held 4 bases outside the gene matches. CDR3 length: 14 residues. Germline V gene lookup returns CDR1 SGHNT and CDR2 YENEEA. The receptor was derived from a male donor with ankylosing spondylitis. The sample consisted of blood, either unsorted or a sorted T cell fraction (not recorded which). This chain connects TRBV11-3 to TRBJ2-5, with 7 bases identical to TRBD2. The chain's CDR3 is CASSLVGGPETQYF. DNA for the CDR3: TGTGCCAGCAGCTTAGTGGGAGGGCCGGAGACCCAGTACTTC.